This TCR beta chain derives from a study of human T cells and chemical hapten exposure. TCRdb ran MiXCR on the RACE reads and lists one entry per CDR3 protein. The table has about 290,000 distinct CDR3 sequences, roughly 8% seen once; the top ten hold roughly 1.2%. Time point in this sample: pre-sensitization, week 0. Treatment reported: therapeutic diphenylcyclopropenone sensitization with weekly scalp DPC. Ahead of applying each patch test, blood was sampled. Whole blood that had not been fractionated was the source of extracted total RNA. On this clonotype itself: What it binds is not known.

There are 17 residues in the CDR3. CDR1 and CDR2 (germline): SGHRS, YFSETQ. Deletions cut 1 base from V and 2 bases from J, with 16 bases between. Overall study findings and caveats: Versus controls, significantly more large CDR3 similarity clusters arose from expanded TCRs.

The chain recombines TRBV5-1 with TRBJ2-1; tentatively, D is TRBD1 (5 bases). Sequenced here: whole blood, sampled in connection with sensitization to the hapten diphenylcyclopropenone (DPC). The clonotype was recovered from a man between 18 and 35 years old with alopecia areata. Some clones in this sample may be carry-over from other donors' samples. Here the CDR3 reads CASSLSSRQGPYNEQFF. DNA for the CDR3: TGCGCCAGCAGCTTGTCTTCGCGGCAGGGTCCCTACAATGAGCAGTTCTTC.